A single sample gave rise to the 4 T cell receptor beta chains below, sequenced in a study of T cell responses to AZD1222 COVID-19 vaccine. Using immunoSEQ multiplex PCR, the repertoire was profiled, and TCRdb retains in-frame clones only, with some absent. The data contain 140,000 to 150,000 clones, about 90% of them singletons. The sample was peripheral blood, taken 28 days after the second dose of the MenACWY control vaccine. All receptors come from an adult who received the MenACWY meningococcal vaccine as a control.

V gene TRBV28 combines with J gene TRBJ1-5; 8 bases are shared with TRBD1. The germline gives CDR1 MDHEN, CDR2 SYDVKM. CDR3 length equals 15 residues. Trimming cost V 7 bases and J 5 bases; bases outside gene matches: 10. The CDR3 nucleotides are TGTGCCAGCATCACCGGCCAGGGGGCTTATCAGCCCCAGCATTTT. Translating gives CASITGQGAYQPQHF.

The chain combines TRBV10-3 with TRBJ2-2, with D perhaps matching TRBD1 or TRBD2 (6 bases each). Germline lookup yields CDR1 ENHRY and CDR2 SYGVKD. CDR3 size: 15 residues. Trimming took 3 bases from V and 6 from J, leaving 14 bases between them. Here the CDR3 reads CAISDLGGSAGELFF. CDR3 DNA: TGTGCCATCAGTGACCTAGGGGGGTCGGCCGGGGAGCTGTTTTTT.

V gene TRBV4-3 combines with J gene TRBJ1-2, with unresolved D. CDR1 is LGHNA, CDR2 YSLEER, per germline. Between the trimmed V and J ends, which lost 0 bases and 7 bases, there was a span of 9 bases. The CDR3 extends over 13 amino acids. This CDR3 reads CASSQDEGGGYTF. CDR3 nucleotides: TGCGCCAGCAGCCAAGATGAGGGTGGTGGCTACACCTTC.

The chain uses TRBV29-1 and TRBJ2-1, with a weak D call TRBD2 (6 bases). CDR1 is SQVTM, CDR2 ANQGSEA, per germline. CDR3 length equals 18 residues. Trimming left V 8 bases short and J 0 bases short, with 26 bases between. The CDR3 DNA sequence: TGCAGCACACAGTCCGGGTTTAGCGGATACAGCTCCTACAATGAGCAGTTCTTC. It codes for CSTQSGFSGYSSYNEQFF.